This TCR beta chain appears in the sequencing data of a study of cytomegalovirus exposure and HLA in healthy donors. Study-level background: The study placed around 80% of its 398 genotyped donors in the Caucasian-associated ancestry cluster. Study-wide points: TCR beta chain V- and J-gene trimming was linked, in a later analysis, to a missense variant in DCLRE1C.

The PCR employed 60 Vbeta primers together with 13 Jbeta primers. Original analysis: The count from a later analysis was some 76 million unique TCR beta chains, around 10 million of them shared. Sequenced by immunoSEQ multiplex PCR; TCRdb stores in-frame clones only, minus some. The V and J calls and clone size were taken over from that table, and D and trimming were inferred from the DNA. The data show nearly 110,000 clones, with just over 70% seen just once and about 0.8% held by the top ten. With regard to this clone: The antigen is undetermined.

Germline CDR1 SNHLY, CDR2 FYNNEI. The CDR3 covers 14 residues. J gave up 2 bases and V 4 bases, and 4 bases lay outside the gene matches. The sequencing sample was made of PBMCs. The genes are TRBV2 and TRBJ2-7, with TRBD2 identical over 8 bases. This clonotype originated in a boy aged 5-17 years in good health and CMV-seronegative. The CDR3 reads CASSGGGIAYEQYF. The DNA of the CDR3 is TGTGCCAGCAGTGGCGGGGGGATCGCCTACGAGCAGTACTTC.